These 2 T cell receptor beta chains were all obtained from the same sample, sequenced in a study of beta chain features in type 1 diabetes. The isolated RNA, all of it, was reverse transcribed, so expressed TCRB transcripts were what got sequenced. Sequencing was performed with immunoSEQ multiplex PCR; in TCRdb, only in-frame clones are kept and a portion is missing. Among some 150,000 clones listed, under 60% were seen once. Specimen: Tregs from blood. Every receptor here comes from a man between 18 and 35 years old in good health.

The chain has TRBV6-6 and TRBJ2-1; 8 positions agree with TRBD1. Germline values: CDR1 MNHNY, CDR2 SVGAGI (reference sequence). CDR3 length equals 11 residues. V was pared by 4 bases and J by 15 bases, with 5 bases of the junction left unmatched. The CDR3 nucleotides read TGTGCCAGCAGTTTTAGGGACAGGCTGTTCTTC. This encodes CASSFRDRLFF.

Only a few counts were recorded for this clone. The V call is TRBV7-3, the J call TRBJ2-3; 7 positions agree with TRBD2. This CDR3 is 15 amino acids long. CDR1 and CDR2 from the germline V gene are SGHTA and FQGTGA. Trimming cost V 4 bases and J 2 bases; bases outside gene matches: 6. The DNA of the CDR3 is TGTGCCAGCAGCTCTCTAGCGGCTTCCACAGATACGCAGTATTTT. This translates into CASSSLAASTDTQYF.